Sequencing of this TCR beta chain was carried out in a study of blood T cell repertoires in COVID-19. The wider study: PBMCs, B-cell-depleted T cells, or T cells provided the cDNA or gDNA that made up the material.

Assay: immunoSEQ multiplex PCR; the TCRdb copy retains only in-frame clones and omits some. This table has some 83,000 clones, about 80% appearing once. Per the germline V gene, CDR1 is MNHEY and CDR2 is SVGEGT. J gave up 5 bases and V 4 bases, and 3 bases lay outside the gene matches. The CDR3 is 13 residues long. This TCR derives from a man aged 45-60 years with acute or convalescent COVID-19. The sample was peripheral blood. The V and J genes are TRBV6-2 or TRBV6-3 and TRBJ1-2; 8 bases fit TRBD1. CDR3 sequence reads: CASSSTGVYGYTF. CDR3 nucleotides: TGTGCCAGCAGTTCGACAGGGGTTTATGGCTACACCTTC.